This TCR beta chain was captured by sequencing in a study of early T cells in non-severe SARS-CoV-2 infection. Study context: The chains were unpaired, and the sequenced material was bulk RNA from unsorted whole blood. Study-wide results and limits: Anti-spike CD8 specificities were favored by VDJdb matching, whose results missed private and CD4 specificities.

Each CDR3 protein gets one entry after TCRdb re-called the 5' RACE reads with MiXCR. The sample shows 60,000 to 75,000 distinct CDR3 sequences, roughly 10% of them seen only once. With V trimmed by 7 bases and J by 8 bases, 14 bases remained unmatched. Germline-derived CDR1 and CDR2 are MNHEY and SVGAGI. This CDR3 comprises 15 residues. A word on this clonotype: Its antigen is unidentified.

Specimen: whole blood, collected at baseline. This chain joins TRBV6-5 and TRBJ1-2; TRBD1 matches 9 bases. This TCR was recovered from an adult who was a healthcare worker with PCR-confirmed SARS-CoV-2 infection or an uninfected control (not recorded which). CDR3 in amino acids: CASNQPGQGLWGYTF. CDR3 bases: TGTGCCAGCAATCAACCGGGACAGGGTCTTTGGGGCTACACCTTC.